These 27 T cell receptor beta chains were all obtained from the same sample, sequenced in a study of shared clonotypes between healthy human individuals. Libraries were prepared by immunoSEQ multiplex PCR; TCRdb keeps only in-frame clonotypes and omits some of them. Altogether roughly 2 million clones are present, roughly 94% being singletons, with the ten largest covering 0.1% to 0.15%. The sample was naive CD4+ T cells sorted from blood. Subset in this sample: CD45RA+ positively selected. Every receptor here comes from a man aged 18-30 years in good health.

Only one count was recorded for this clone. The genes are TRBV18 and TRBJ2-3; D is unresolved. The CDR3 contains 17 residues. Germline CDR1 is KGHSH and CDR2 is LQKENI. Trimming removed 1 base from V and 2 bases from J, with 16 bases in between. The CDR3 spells CASSPRKEGPTTDTQYF. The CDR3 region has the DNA TGTGCCAGCTCACCACGAAAAGAAGGTCCTACCACAGATACGCAGTATTTT.

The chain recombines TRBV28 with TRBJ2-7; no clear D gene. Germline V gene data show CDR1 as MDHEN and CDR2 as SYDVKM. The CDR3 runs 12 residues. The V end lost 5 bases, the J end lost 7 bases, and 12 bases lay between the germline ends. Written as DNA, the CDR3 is TGTGCCAGCAGTCCACCAATTCGGGAGCAGTACTTC. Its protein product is CASSPPIREQYF.

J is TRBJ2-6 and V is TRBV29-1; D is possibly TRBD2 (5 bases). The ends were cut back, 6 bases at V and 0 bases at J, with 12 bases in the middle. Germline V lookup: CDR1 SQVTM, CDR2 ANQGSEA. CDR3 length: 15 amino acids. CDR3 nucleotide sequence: TGCAGCGTGCTCGGACTGACCTCTGGGGCCAACGTCCTGACTTTC. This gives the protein CSVLGLTSGANVLTF.

The CDR3 DNA is TGCGCCAGCAGCTCTTCGGGACAGGGTAATGGCTACACCTTC. Its translation is CASSSSGQGNGYTF. The chain has TRBV5-1 and TRBJ1-2; 9 bases match TRBD1. There are 14 residues in the CDR3. Per germline, CDR1 SGHRS and CDR2 YFSETQ. The junction had 6 bases not matched to a gene; V was cut back by 3 bases and J by 6 bases.

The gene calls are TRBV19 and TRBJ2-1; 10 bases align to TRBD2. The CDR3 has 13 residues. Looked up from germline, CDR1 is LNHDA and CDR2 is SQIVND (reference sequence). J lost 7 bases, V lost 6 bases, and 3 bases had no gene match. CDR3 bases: TGTGCCAGTAGATCACTAGCGGGAAATGAGCAGTTCTTC. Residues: CASRSLAGNEQFF.

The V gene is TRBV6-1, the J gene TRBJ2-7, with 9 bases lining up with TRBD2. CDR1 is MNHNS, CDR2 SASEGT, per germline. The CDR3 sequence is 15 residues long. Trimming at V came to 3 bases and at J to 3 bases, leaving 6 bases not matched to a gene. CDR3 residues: CASSDFAGGHYEQYF. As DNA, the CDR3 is TGTGCCAGCAGTGACTTTGCGGGAGGGCACTACGAGCAGTACTTC.

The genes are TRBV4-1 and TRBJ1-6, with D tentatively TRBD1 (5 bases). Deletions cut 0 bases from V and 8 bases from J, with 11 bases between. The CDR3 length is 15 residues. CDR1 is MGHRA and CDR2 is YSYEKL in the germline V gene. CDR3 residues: CASSQDWGRDSPLHF. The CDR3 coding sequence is TGCGCCAGCAGCCAAGATTGGGGGAGGGATTCACCCCTCCACTTT.

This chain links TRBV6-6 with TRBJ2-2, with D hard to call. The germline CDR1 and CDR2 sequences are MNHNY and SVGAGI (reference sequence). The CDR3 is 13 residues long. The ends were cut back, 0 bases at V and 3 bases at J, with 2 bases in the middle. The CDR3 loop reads CASSYSYTGELFF. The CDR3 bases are TGTGCCAGCAGTTACTCTTACACCGGGGAGCTGTTTTTT.

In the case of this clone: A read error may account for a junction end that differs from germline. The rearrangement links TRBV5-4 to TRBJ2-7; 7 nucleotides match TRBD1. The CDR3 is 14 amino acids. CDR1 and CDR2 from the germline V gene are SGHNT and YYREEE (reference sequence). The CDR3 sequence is CASSWDSQTIERYF. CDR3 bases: TGTGCCAGCAGCTGGGACAGCCAAACTATAGAGCGGTACTTC.

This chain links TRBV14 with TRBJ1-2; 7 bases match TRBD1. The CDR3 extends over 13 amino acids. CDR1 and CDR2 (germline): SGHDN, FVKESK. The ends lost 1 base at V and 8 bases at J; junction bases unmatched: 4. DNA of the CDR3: TGTGCCAGCAGCCAAGGACAGGGCTGGGGCTACACCTTC. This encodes CASSQGQGWGYTF.

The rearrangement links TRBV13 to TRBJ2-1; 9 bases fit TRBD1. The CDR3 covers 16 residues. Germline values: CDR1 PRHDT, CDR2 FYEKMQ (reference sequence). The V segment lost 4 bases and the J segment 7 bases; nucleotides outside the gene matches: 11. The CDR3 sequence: CASSSTPGQGRNEQFF. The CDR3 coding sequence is TGTGCCAGCAGCTCAACGCCGGGACAGGGTAGGAATGAGCAGTTCTTC.

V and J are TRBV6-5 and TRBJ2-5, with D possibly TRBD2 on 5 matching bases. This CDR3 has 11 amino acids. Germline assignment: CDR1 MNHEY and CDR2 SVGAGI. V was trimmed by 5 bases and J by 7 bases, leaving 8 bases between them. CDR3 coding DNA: TGTGCCAGCAGTCACGGAGGGACCCAGTACTTC. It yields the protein CASSHGGTQYF.

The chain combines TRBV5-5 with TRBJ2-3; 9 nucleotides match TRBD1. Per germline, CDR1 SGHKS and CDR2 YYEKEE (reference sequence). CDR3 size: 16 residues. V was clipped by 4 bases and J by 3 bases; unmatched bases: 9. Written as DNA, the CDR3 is TGTGCCAGCAGCCCCCCCACGACAGGGGGGACAGATACGCAGTATTTT. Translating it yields CASSPPTTGGTDTQYF.

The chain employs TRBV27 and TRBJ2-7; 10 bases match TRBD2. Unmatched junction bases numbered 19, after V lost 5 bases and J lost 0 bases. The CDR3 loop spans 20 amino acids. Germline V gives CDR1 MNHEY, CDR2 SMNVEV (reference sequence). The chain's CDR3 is CASSPHTISSLAGTSYEQYF. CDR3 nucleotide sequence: TGTGCCAGCAGTCCACACACCATTTCCTCACTAGCGGGGACCTCCTACGAGCAGTACTTC.

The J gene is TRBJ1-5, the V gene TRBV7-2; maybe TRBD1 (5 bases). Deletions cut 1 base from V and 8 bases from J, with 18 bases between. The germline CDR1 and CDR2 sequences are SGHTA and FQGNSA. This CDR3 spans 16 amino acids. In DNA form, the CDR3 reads TGTGCCAGCAGCTTAGTATCAGGGCCTATAGGGGAGCCCCAGCATTTT. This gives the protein CASSLVSGPIGEPQHF. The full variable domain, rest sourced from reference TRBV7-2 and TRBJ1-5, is GAGVSQSPSNKVTEKGKDVELRCDPISGHTALYWYRQSLGQGLEFLIYFQGNSAPDKSGLPSDRFSAERTGGSVSTLTIQRTQQEDSAVYLCASSLVSGPIGEPQHFGDGTRLSIL.

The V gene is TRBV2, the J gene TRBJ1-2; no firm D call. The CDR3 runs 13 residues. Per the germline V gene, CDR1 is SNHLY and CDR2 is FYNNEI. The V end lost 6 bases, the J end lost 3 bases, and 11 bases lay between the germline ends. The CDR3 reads CASSREGDYGYTF. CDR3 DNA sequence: TGTGCCAGCAGCCGAGAGGGAGACTATGGCTACACCTTC.

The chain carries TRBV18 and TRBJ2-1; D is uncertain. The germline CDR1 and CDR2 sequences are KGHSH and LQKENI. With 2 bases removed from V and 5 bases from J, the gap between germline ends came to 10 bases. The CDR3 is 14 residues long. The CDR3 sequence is CASSPSTPDNEQFF. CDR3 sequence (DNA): TGTGCCAGCTCACCATCCACTCCGGACAATGAGCAGTTCTTC.

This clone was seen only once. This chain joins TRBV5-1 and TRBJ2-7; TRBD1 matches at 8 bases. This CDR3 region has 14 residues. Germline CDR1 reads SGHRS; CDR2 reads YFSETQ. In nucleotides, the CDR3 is TGCGTACCCCCGGAGGACAGGGAGACCTACGAGCAGTACTTC. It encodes CVPPEDRETYEQYF.

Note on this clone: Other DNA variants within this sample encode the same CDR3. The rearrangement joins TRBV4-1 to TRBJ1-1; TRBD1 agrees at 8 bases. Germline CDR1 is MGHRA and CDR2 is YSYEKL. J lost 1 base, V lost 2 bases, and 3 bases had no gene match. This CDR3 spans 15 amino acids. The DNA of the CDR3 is TGCGCCAGCAGCCAACCTGGGACAGGGAACACTGAAGCTTTCTTT. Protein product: CASSQPGTGNTEAFF.

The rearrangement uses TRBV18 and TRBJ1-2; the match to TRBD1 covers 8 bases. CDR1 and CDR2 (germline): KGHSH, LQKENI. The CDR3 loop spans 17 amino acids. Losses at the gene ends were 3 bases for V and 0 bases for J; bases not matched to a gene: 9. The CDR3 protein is CASSPPGQVGPNYGYTF. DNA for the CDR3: TGTGCCAGCTCACCTCCGGGACAGGTCGGCCCTAACTATGGCTACACCTTC.

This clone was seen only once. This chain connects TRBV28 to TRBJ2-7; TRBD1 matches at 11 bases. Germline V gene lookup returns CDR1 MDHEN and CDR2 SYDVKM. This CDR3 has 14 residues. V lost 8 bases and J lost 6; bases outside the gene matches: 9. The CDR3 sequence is CASSIGQGAGEQYF. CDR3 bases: TGTGCCAGCTCTATCGGACAGGGGGCAGGCGAGCAGTACTTC.

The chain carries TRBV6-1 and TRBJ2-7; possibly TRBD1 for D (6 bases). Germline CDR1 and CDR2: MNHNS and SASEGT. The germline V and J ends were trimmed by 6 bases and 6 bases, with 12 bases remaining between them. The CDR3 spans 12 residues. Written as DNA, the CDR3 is TGTGCCAGCAGCCCTACAGGGCTCGAGCAGTACTTC. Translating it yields CASSPTGLEQYF.

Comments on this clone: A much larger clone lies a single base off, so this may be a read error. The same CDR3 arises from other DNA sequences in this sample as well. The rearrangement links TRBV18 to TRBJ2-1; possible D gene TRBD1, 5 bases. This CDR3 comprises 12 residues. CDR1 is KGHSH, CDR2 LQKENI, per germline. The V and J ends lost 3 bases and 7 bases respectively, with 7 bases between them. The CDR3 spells CASSPPGNEQFF. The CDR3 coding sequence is TGTGCCAGCTCACCGCCAGGGAATGAGCAGTTCTTC.

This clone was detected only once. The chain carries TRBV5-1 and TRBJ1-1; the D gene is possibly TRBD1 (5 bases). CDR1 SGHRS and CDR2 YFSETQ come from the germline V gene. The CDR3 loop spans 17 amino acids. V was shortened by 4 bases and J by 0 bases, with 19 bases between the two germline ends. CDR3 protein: CASSRRERLGVNTEAFF. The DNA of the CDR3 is TGCGCCAGCAGCCGAAGGGAAAGACTAGGGGTGAACACTGAAGCTTTCTTT.

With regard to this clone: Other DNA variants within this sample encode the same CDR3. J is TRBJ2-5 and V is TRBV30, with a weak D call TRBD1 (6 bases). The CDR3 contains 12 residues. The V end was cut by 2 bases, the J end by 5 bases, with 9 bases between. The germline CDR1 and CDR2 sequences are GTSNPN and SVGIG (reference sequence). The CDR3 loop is CAWSPQGETQYF. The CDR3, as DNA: TGTGCCTGGAGTCCCCAGGGGGAGACCCAGTACTTC.

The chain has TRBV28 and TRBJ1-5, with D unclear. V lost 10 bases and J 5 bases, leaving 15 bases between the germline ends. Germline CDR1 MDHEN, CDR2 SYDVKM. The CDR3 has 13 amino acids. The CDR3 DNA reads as TGTGCCACCCCGGGTGGGCCCGATCAGCCCCAGCATTTT. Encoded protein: CATPGGPDQPQHF. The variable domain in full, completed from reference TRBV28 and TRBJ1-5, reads DVKVTQSSRYLVKRTGEKVFLECVQDMDHENMFWYRQDPGLGLRLIYFSYDVKMKEKGDIPEGYSVSREKKERFSLILESASTNQTSMYLCATPGGPDQPQHFGDGTRLSIL.

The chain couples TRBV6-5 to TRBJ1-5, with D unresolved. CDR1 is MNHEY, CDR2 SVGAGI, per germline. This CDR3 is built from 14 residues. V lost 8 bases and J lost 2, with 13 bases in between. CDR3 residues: CASSQALRNQPQHF. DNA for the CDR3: TGTGCCAGCTCGCAGGCTCTGCGCAATCAGCCCCAGCATTTT.